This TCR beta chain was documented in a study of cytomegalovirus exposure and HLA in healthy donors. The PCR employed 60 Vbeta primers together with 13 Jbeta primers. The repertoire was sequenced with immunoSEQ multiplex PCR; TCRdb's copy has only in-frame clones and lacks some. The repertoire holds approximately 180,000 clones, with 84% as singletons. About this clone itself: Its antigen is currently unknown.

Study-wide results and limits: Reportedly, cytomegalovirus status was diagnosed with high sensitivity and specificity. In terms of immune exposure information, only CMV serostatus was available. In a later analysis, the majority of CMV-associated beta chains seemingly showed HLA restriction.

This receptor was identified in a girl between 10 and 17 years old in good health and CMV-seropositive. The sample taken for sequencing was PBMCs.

The CDR3: CASSAERSGNTIYF. CDR3 DNA sequence: TGTGCCAGCAGTGCGGAGCGCTCTGGAAACACCATATATTTT. J is TRBJ1-3 and V is TRBV2; D not certain. Germline lookup yields CDR1 SNHLY and CDR2 FYNNEI. The CDR3 sequence is 14 residues long. The V and J ends lost 4 bases and 0 bases respectively, with 7 bases between them.